This TCR beta chain emerged from a study of Ad26.COV2.S vaccination and SARS-CoV-2 variants. Study conclusions and caveats: TCR breadth and depth analyses may have underestimated total T cell responses. A substantial breadth of spike-specific CD8+ and CD4+ T cell responses after vaccination has been reported. Spike-specific TCR breadth was greater after Ad26.COV2.S than placebo.

Remarks on this clone: Its target is unknown.

V was trimmed by 11 bases and J by 2 bases, leaving 15 bases between them. Per germline, CDR1 LNHDA and CDR2 SQIVND (reference sequence). CDR3 length: 13 residues. Libraries were prepared by immunoSEQ multiplex PCR; TCRdb keeps only in-frame clonotypes and omits some of them. This sample carries around 170,000 clones, roughly 87% of them seen once, and the ten largest clones take more than 4.5%. The receptor was isolated from a human donor who had recovered from COVID-19. Sequenced material: peripheral blood, taken after recovery from COVID-19. The chain employs TRBV19 and TRBJ1-2; TRBD1 might be the D (6 bases). This chain's CDR3 is CAVMRGLNYGYTF. The CDR3 nucleotides are TGTGCCGTTATGCGGGGGCTAAACTATGGCTACACCTTC. Full variable domain (missing parts from reference TRBV19 and TRBJ1-2): DGGITQSPKYLFRKEGQNVTLSCEQNLNHDAMYWYRQDPGQGLRLIYYSQIVNDFQKGDIAEGYSVSREKKESFPLTVTSAQKNPTAFYLCAVMRGLNYGYTFGSGTRLTVV.